This T cell receptor beta chain was sequenced in a study of tumor and adjacent non-tumor tissue in lung cancer. Whole-study context: Stage I to III disease affected roughly ten men and about five women aged about 30 to 76. Study-wide points: Significantly higher TCR diversity was found in tumor than normal lung. Tumor repertoires had a smaller top 100 clone share than normal lung.

The CDR3 has 12 amino acids. Looked up from germline, CDR1 is DFQATT and CDR2 is SNEGSKA (reference sequence). V lost 3 bases to trimming and J lost 9 bases, with 12 bases between them. Three rounds of nested PCR, following a modified ARM-PCR protocol, produced the TCRbeta library. TCRdb reprocessed the multiplex PCR reads via MiXCR and lists one record per CDR3 protein. The sample holds 60,000 to 80,000 distinct CDR3 sequences, around 70% seen once. This sample's RNA came from whole unsorted tissue. More than 3 cm separated this lung sample from the edge of the tumor. Between August and November 2014, newly diagnosed, chemotherapy-naive lung cancer patients underwent thoracic surgery in China. To note about this clonotype: What it recognizes is unknown. A much larger clone sits a single nucleotide away, making a read error possible.

V gene TRBV20-1 combines with J gene TRBJ2-1; D tentatively fits TRBD1 or TRBD2 (5 bases each). The receptor's source is a woman aged 45-65 years with non-small cell lung cancer. Sequences were obtained from distant non-tumor lung tissue. CDR3 region: CSASLGVIEQFF. Here the CDR3 DNA reads TGCAGTGCTAGCTTGGGGGTCATTGAGCAGTTCTTC.